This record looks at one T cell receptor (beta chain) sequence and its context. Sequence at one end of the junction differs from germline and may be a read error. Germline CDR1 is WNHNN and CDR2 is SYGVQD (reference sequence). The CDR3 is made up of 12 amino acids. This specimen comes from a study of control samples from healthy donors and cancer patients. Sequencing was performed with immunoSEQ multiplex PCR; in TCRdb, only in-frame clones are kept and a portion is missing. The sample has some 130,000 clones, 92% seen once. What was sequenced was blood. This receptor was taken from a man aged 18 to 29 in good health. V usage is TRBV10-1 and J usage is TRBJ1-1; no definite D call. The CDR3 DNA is TGCGCCGGCAGTGAGTCCCGGGGAGAAGCTTTCTTT. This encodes CAGSESRGEAFF.